These 11 T cell receptor beta chains share one sample of origin, sequenced in a study of blood T cell repertoires in COVID-19. The repertoire was sequenced with immunoSEQ multiplex PCR; TCRdb's copy has only in-frame clones and lacks some. The data hold tens of thousands of clones, with around 83% observed a single time. Sequenced: peripheral blood. The source of these receptors is a woman between 50 and 59 years old with acute or convalescent COVID-19.

J is TRBJ2-5 and V is TRBV11-2, with 10 bases identical to TRBD1. CDR3 length equals 16 residues. Germline V CDR1 and CDR2: SGHAT, FQNNGV. Germline trimming cut 4 bases from V and 5 bases from J; bases unmatched to any gene: 10. The chain's CDR3 is CASSYLDRGRRETQYF. In DNA form, the CDR3 reads TGTGCCAGCAGCTACCTTGACAGGGGGCGCAGGGAGACCCAGTACTTC. Full variable domain (missing parts from reference TRBV11-2 and TRBJ2-5): EAGVAQSPRYKIIEKRQSVAFWCNPISGHATLYWYQQILGQGPKLLIQFQNNGVVDDSQLPKDRFSAERLKGVDSTLKIQPAKLEDSAVYLCASSYLDRGRRETQYFGPGTRLLVL.

This chain joins TRBV2 and TRBJ2-5; 8 bases line up with TRBD1. Germline CDR1 is SNHLY and CDR2 is FYNNEI. The CDR3 contains 14 residues. The V and J ends lost 9 bases and 4 bases, in that order; junction bases with no gene match: 10. CDR3 loop: CASSNRGVGETQYF. The CDR3 region has the DNA TGTGCCAGTTCCAACAGGGGGGTGGGAGAGACCCAGTACTTC. Together with reference TRBV2 and TRBJ2-5, the CDR3 gives the full variable domain: EPEVTQTPSHQVTQMGQEVILRCVPISNHLYFYWYRQILGQKVEFLVSFYNNEISEKSEIFDDQFSVERPDGSNFTLKIRSTKLEDSAMYFCASSNRGVGETQYFGPGTRLLVL.

The sample holds a few counts of this clone. The rearrangement links TRBV6-1 to TRBJ1-2; D is uncertain. CDR3 length: 11 amino acids. The V gene lost 3 bases and the J gene lost 8 bases, with 7 bases spanning the gap. The germline gives CDR1 MNHNS, CDR2 SASEGT. The CDR3 DNA reads TGTGCCAGCAGTGACAATCCCGGCTACACCTTC. Translation gives CASSDNPGYTF.

This clone was found once. The rearrangement joins TRBV11-3 to TRBJ2-1; unclear D gene. The CDR3 runs 13 residues. The germline gives CDR1 SGHNT, CDR2 YENEEA. Trimming pared 5 bases from V and 8 bases from J, leaving 13 bases between. This CDR3 reads CASSPTAYDEQFF. CDR3 nucleotides: TGTGCCAGCAGCCCCACCGCGTACGATGAGCAGTTCTTC. The full variable domain, its missing parts supplied by reference TRBV11-3 and TRBJ2-1, is EAGVVQSPRYKIIEKKQPVAFWCNPISGHNTLYWYLQNLGQGPELLIRYENEEAVDDSQLPKDRFSAERLKGVDSTLKIQPAELGDSAVYLCASSPTAYDEQFFGPGTRLTVL.

This clone appeared a few times. The chain links TRBV19 to TRBJ2-2; TRBD2 is a possible D gene (7 bases). Trimming shortened V by 2 bases and J by 5 bases, and 12 bases separated the two germline ends. The germline CDR1 and CDR2 sequences are LNHDA and SQIVND (reference sequence). The CDR3 covers 15 residues. This chain's CDR3 is CASSIRGAVTGELFF. CDR3 DNA sequence: TGTGCCAGTAGTATACGGGGGGCTGTAACCGGGGAGCTGTTTTTT.

As concerns this clone: This sample also contains other DNA sequences that code for the same CDR3. The chain recombines TRBV5-8 with TRBJ1-5, with 7 nucleotides matching TRBD1. This CDR3 is 14 amino acids long. Germline trimming cut 0 bases from V and 7 bases from J; bases unmatched to any gene: 4. From germline, CDR1 is SGHTS and CDR2 YDEGEE. CDR3 DNA sequence: TGTGCCAGCAGCTTGGGACAGGGAAGCCAGCCCCAGCATTTT. Translating it yields CASSLGQGSQPQHF. The complete variable domain, with remaining parts taken from reference TRBV5-8 and TRBJ1-5, reads EAGVTQSPTHLIKTRGQQATLRCSPISGHTSVYWYQQALGLGLQFLLWYDEGEERNRGNFPPRFSGRQFPNYSSELNVNALELEDSALYLCASSLGQGSQPQHFGDGTRLSIL.

The chain carries TRBV18 and TRBJ2-1; 14 bases line up with TRBD2. The V gene's germline CDR1 is KGHSH and CDR2 LQKENI. The CDR3 contains 18 residues. V lost 3 bases to trimming and J lost 6 bases; unmatched junction nucleotides: 10. CDR3 sequence: CASSPWTSGGHRGNEQFF. CDR3 nucleotide sequence: TGTGCCAGCTCACCCTGGACTAGCGGGGGGCACCGCGGCAATGAGCAGTTCTTC.

This rearrangement joins TRBV5-4 to TRBJ2-5, with TRBD2 matching over 9 bases. There are 17 residues in the CDR3. The V gene end was trimmed by 3 bases and the J gene end by 5 bases; junction bases not matched to a gene: 14. Germline CDR1 reads SGHNT; CDR2 reads YYREEE (reference sequence). The chain's CDR3 is CASSSPRGREGQETQYF. DNA of the CDR3: TGTGCCAGCAGCTCTCCGCGTGGGCGGGAGGGCCAGGAGACCCAGTACTTC.

J is TRBJ2-7 and V is TRBV5-1; D is possibly TRBD1 (7 bases). Trimming pared 4 bases from V and 6 bases from J, leaving 11 bases between. CDR1 SGHRS and CDR2 YFSETQ come from the germline V gene. The length of the CDR3 is 12 residues. As DNA, the CDR3 is TGCGCCAGCAGCCCAGGGGGAGGCGAGCAGTACTTC. Translated: CASSPGGGEQYF.

The CDR3: CASSPDLGRGREETQYF. CDR3 nucleotides: TGTGCCAGCTCACCAGACCTTGGTAGGGGCCGGGAAGAGACCCAGTACTTC. The V call is TRBV18, the J call TRBJ2-5; D perhaps matches TRBD1 (5 bases). This CDR3 contains 17 residues. Germline V gives CDR1 KGHSH, CDR2 LQKENI. Between the trimmed V and J ends, which lost 2 bases and 3 bases, there was a span of 19 bases.

V is TRBV7-6 and J is TRBJ2-1; 8 positions match TRBD1. Trimming cost V 2 bases and J 0 bases; bases outside gene matches: 9. The CDR3 contains 18 residues. Germline V gene data show CDR1 as SGHVS and CDR2 as FNYEAQ. The CDR3 here is CASSLQAWTGSSYNEQFF. Written as DNA, the CDR3 is TGTGCCAGCAGCTTACAAGCATGGACAGGGAGCTCCTACAATGAGCAGTTCTTC.